The subject of this entry is one T cell receptor (beta chain). Authors' processing steps: Nucleated cell number was recorded as an estimate derived from reference gene primer amplification. Sequencing used immunoSEQ multiplex PCR; TCRdb keeps in-frame clones, though not all of them. From that table come the V and J calls and clone size; the DNA was used to work out D and trimming. The sample lists around 68,000 clones, 75% to 85% occurring once. CDR1 is SNHLY, CDR2 FYNNEI, per germline. CDR3 length: 12 residues. V gave up 7 bases and J gave up 5 bases, with 11 bases separating them. The data were obtained in a study of blood T cell repertoires in COVID-19. Study-level information: The cDNA or gDNA used as material had been derived from T cells, B-cell-depleted T cells, or PBMCs.

The chain joins TRBV2 to TRBJ2-5; no clear D. This clonotype originated in a human donor in a cohort sampled during active COVID-19. Input material: peripheral blood. CDR3 residues: CASNRLRETQYF. CDR3 bases: TGTGCCAGCAATCGGCTGCGGGAGACCCAGTACTTC.